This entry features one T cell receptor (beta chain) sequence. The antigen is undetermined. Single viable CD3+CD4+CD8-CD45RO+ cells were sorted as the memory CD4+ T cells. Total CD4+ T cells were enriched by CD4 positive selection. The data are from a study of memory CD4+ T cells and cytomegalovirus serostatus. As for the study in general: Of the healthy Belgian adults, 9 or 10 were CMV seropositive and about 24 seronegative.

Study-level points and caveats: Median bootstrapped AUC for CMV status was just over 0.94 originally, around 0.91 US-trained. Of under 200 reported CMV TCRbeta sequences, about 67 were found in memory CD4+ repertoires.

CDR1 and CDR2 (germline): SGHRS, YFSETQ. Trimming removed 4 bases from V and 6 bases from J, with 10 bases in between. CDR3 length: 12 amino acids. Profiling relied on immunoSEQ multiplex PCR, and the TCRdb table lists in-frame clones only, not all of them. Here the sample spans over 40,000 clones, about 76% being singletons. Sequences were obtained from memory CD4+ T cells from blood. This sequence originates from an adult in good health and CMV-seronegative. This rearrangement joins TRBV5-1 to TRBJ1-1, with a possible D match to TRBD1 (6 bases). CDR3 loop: CASSLDRSEAFF. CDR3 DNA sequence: TGCGCCAGCAGCCTCGACAGGTCTGAAGCTTTCTTT.